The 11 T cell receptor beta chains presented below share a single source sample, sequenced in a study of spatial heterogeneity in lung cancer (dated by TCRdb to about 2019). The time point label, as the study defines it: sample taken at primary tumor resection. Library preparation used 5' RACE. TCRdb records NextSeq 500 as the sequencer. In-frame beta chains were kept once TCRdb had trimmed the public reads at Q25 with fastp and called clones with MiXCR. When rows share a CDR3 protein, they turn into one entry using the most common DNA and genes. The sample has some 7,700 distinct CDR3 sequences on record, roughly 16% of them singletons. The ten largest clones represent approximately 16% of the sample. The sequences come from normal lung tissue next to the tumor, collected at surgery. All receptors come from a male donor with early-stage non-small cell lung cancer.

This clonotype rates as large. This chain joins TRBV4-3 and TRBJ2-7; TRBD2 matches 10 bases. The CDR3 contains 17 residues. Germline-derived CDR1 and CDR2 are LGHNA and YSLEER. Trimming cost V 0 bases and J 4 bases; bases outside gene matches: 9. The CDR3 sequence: CASSQDSPYSGRYEQYF. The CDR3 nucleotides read TGCGCCAGCAGCCAAGATTCCCCCTATAGCGGGAGGTACGAGCAGTACTTC.

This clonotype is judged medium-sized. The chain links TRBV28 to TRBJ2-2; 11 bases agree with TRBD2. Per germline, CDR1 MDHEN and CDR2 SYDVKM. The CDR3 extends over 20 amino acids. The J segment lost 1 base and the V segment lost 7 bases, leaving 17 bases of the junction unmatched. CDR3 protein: CASTPKRASGRMGNTGELFF. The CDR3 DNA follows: TGTGCCAGCACCCCTAAGAGGGCTAGCGGGAGGATGGGGAACACCGGGGAGCTGTTTTTT.

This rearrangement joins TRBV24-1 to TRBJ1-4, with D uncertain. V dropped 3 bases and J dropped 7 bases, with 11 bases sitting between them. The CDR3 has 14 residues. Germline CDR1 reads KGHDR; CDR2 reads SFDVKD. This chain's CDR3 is CATSDASWGEKLFF. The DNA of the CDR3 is TGTGCCACCAGTGATGCCAGTTGGGGTGAAAAACTGTTTTTT.

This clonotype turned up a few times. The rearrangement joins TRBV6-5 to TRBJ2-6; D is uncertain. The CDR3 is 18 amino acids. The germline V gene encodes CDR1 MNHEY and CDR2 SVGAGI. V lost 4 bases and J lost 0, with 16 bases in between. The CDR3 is CASSSFGRASSGANVLTF. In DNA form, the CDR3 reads TGTGCCAGCAGTTCCTTCGGACGGGCGAGCTCTGGGGCCAACGTCCTGACTTTC.

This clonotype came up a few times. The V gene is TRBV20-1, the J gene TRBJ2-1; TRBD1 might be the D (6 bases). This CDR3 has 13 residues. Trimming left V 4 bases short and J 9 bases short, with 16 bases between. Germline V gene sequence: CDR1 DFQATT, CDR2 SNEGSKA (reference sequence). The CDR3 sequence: CSATRQASGEQFF. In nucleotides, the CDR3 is TGCAGTGCTACTAGACAGGCCTCTGGTGAGCAGTTCTTC.

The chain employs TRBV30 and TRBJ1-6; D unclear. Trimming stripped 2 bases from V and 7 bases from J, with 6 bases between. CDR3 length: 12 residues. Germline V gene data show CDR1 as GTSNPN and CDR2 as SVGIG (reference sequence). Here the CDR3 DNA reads TGTGCCTGGAGTACGACGAATTCACCCCTCCACTTT. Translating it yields CAWSTTNSPLHF.

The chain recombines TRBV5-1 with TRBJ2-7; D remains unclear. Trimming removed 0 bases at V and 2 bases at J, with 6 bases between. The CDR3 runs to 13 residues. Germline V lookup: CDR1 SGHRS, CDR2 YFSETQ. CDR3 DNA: TGCGCCAGCAGCTTGGCCAGCACCTACGAGCAGTACTTC. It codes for CASSLASTYEQYF.

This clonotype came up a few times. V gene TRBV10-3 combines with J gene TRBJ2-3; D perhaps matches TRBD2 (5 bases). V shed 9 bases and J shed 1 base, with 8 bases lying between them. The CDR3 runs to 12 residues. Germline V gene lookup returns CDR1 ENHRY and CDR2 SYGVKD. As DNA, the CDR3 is TGTGCCATGTCCGGGGGCACAGATACGCAGTATTTT. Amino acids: CAMSGGTDTQYF.

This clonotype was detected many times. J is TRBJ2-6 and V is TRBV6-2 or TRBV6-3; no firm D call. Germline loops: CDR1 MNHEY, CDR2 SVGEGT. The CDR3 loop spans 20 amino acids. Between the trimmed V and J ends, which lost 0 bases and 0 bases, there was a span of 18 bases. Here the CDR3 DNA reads TGTGCCAGCAGTTACTCGCCGACCGATAATATACGCTCTGGGGCCAACGTCCTGACTTTC. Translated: CASSYSPTDNIRSGANVLTF.

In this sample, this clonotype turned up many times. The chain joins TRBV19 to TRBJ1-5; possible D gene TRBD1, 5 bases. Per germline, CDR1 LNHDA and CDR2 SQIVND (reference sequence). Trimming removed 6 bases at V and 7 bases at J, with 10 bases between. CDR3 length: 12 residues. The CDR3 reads CASRQGGQPQHF. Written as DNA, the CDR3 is TGTGCCAGTAGGCAGGGAGGGCAGCCCCAGCATTTT.

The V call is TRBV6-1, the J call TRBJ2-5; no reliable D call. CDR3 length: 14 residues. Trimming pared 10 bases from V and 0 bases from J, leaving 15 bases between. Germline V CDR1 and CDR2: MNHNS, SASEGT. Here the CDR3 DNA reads TGTGCCACCACCCGGAGACTGTACCAAGAGACCCAGTACTTC. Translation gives CATTRRLYQETQYF.